Below are 25 T cell receptor beta chains sequenced from a single sample in a study of radiotherapy plus CTLA-4 blockade in lung cancer. Using immunoSEQ multiplex PCR, the repertoire was profiled, and TCRdb retains in-frame clones only, with some absent. The sample shows some 110,000 clones, 70% to 85% of them seen only once. The sequencing used peripheral blood, collected from a patient treated with radiotherapy plus ipilimumab. Source of these receptors: a human donor with non-small cell lung cancer that progressed on radiotherapy plus ipilimumab. Some clones in this sample may be carry-over from other donors' samples.

This clone showed up just once. The chain links TRBV29-1 to TRBJ2-5; a weak D match, TRBD2 (7 bases). Germline loops: CDR1 SQVTM, CDR2 ANQGSEA. The CDR3 contains 15 residues. The CDR3 loop is CGGGGGQSGDETQYF. DNA of the CDR3: TGCGGCGGGGGAGGGGGTCAGTCAGGGGATGAGACCCAGTACTTC.

The gene calls are TRBV18 and TRBJ1-2, with 8 bases matching TRBD1. Germline CDR1 KGHSH, CDR2 LQKENI. V lost 3 bases and J lost 7; bases outside the gene matches: 7. The CDR3 runs to 14 residues. As DNA, the CDR3 is TGTGCCAGCTCACCTGGACAGGGATTGCCTGGCTACACCTTC. Translating it yields CASSPGQGLPGYTF.

The chain uses TRBV5-6 and TRBJ1-2; D ambiguous. CDR1 and CDR2 (germline): SGHDT, YYEEEE. Trimming left V 3 bases short and J 0 bases short, with 12 bases between. The CDR3 has 15 amino acids. This CDR3 reads CASSSITMANYGYTF. The CDR3 coding sequence is TGTGCCAGCAGCTCAATTACAATGGCTAACTATGGCTACACCTTC.

The genes are TRBV5-1 and TRBJ1-2, with a tentative D call TRBD1 (5 bases). CDR1 is SGHRS and CDR2 is YFSETQ in the germline V gene. V lost 4 bases, J lost 8 bases, and 18 bases lay in between. This CDR3 is built from 14 residues. The CDR3 reads CASSTHRQGEGYTF. Written as DNA, the CDR3 is TGCGCCAGCAGCACGCATAGGCAGGGAGAAGGCTACACCTTC.

J is TRBJ2-7 and V is TRBV7-8; TRBD1 matches at 8 bases. Germline V lookup: CDR1 SGHVS, CDR2 FQNEAQ. The CDR3 sequence is 13 residues long. The V gene end was trimmed by 6 bases and the J gene end by 5 bases; junction bases not matched to a gene: 6. The CDR3 is CASRFSTGDEQYF. The CDR3 DNA follows: TGTGCCAGCAGATTCTCGACAGGGGACGAGCAGTACTTC.

This chain connects TRBV7-2 to TRBJ2-1; unclear D gene. Germline values: CDR1 SGHTA, CDR2 FQGNSA. This CDR3 comprises 13 residues. Trimming removed 5 bases from V and 1 base from J, with 6 bases in between. The CDR3 here is CASSAGSYNEQFF. CDR3 DNA sequence: TGTGCCAGCAGCGCCGGATCCTACAATGAGCAGTTCTTC.

The chain employs TRBV7-9 and TRBJ2-7, with D unclear. Germline loops: CDR1 SEHNR, CDR2 FQNEAQ (reference sequence). Trimming removed 1 base from V and 3 bases from J, with 4 bases in between. The CDR3 covers 12 residues. The chain's CDR3 is CASSLGFYEQYF. In DNA, the CDR3 is TGTGCCAGCAGCTTAGGGTTCTACGAGCAGTACTTC.

V usage is TRBV5-6 and J usage is TRBJ1-3; a possible D gene is TRBD1 (5 bases). V lost 3 bases, J lost 0 bases, and 10 bases lay in between. This CDR3 has 15 amino acids. Germline values: CDR1 SGHDT, CDR2 YYEEEE. Here the CDR3 reads CASSSGPRSGNTIYF. DNA of the CDR3: TGTGCCAGCAGCTCGGGACCCCGCTCTGGAAACACCATATATTTT.

V and J are TRBV5-1 and TRBJ1-2; D uncertain. Trimming took off 0 bases at V and 3 bases at J, with 12 bases between the two ends. The germline gives CDR1 SGHRS, CDR2 YFSETQ. The CDR3 totals 15 residues. The CDR3, as DNA: TGCGCCAGCAGCTTGGCCCGACATATAGACTATGGCTACACCTTC. Encoded protein: CASSLARHIDYGYTF.

The chain carries TRBV10-3 and TRBJ1-6; D is uncertain. V was cut by 2 bases and J by 10 bases, with 12 bases left in between. From germline, CDR1 is ENHRY and CDR2 SYGVKD. The CDR3 contains 14 residues. DNA of the CDR3: TGTGCCATCAGTGAGGTACGGGCCGGCTCACCCCTCCACTTT. Protein product: CAISEVRAGSPLHF.

V usage is TRBV5-1 and J usage is TRBJ2-2, with unresolved D. V dropped 4 bases and J dropped 5 bases, with 15 bases sitting between them. The CDR3 consists of 15 residues. The germline V gene has CDR1 SGHRS and CDR2 YFSETQ. The CDR3 nucleotides are TGCGCCAGCAGCCGATGGACGGATGAAACCGGGGAGCTGTTTTTT. Its protein is CASSRWTDETGELFF. The whole variable domain, filled in from reference TRBV5-1 and TRBJ2-2, reads KAGVTQTPRYLIKTRGQQVTLSCSPISGHRSVSWYQQTPGQGLQFLFEYFSETQRNKGNFPGRFSGRQFSNSRSEMNVSTLELGDSALYLCASSRWTDETGELFFGEGSRLTVL.

This clone has just one count. CDR3 sequence: CASSETGLPNEKLFF. CDR3 nucleotides: TGTGCCAGCAGTGAAACGGGACTGCCTAATGAAAAACTGTTTTTT. The V and J genes are TRBV2 and TRBJ1-4; D possibly corresponds to TRBD1 (5 bases). Germline V gene sequence: CDR1 SNHLY, CDR2 FYNNEI. The CDR3 sequence is 15 residues long. Trimming took 2 bases from V and 3 from J, leaving 10 bases between them.

The chain employs TRBV29-1 and TRBJ2-4; TRBD1 agrees at 11 bases. V shed 7 bases and J 10 bases; nucleotides not matched to a gene: 12. Per the germline V gene, CDR1 is SQVTM and CDR2 is ANQGSEA. The length of the CDR3 is 14 residues. The CDR3 loop is CSALRDRGDRIQYF. CDR3 nucleotide sequence: TGCAGCGCTCTCCGGGACAGGGGGGATCGTATTCAGTACTTC.

The chain employs TRBV5-1 and TRBJ2-5; 7 bases are a match to TRBD2. Per the germline V gene, CDR1 is SGHRS and CDR2 is YFSETQ. V trimming: 0 bases; J trimming: 5 bases; junction bases outside the gene matches: 4. The CDR3 has 14 amino acids. This CDR3 is CASSLGLASETQYF. As DNA, the CDR3 is TGCGCCAGCAGCTTGGGACTAGCCAGTGAGACCCAGTACTTC.

In its sample, this clone was seen once. This rearrangement joins TRBV5-1 to TRBJ2-2; TRBD1 is a possible D gene (6 bases). With 4 bases removed from V and 3 bases from J, the gap between germline ends came to 16 bases. CDR1 and CDR2 (germline): SGHRS, YFSETQ. The CDR3 covers 16 residues. The CDR3 DNA sequence: TGCGCCAGCAGCCCGACCGGGACAACGGACACCGGGGAGCTGTTTTTT. Amino acid sequence: CASSPTGTTDTGELFF.

The chain recombines TRBV19 with TRBJ2-7; D is unresolved. Trimming removed 5 bases at V and 2 bases at J, with 4 bases between. Germline assignment: CDR1 LNHDA and CDR2 SQIVND (reference sequence). The CDR3 contains 11 residues. CDR3 region: CASSAAYEQYF. The CDR3 DNA sequence: TGTGCCAGTAGTGCCGCCTACGAGCAGTACTTC.

This chain joins TRBV7-2 and TRBJ1-2, with a tentative D call TRBD1 (5 bases). The CDR3 sequence is 13 residues long. CDR1 is SGHTA, CDR2 FQGNSA, per germline. Deletions cut 1 base from V and 4 bases from J, with 7 bases between. CDR3 sequence (DNA): TGTGCCAGCAGCTTAGTTGGGGCCTATGGCTACACCTTC. Its protein product is CASSLVGAYGYTF.

The rearrangement uses TRBV7-8 and TRBJ2-3, with D possibly being TRBD2 (6 bases). CDR3 length equals 17 residues. The germline V gene encodes CDR1 SGHVS and CDR2 FQNEAQ. Between the trimmed V and J ends, which lost 0 bases and 1 base, there was a span of 14 bases. The CDR3 nucleotides are TGTGCCAGCAGCTTAGCGAGCGGGCGGAGCGGCACAGATACGCAGTATTTT. This encodes CASSLASGRSGTDTQYF.

The chain employs TRBV6-5 and TRBJ1-1; 8 bases agree with TRBD1. CDR3 length equals 14 residues. Trimming removed 6 bases from V and 1 base from J; junction bases left unmatched: 4. Per germline, CDR1 MNHEY and CDR2 SVGAGI. The CDR3 is CASSLTGGNTEAFF. The DNA of the CDR3 is TGTGCCAGCAGCCTAACAGGGGGGAACACTGAAGCTTTCTTT.

The chain uses TRBV6-5 and TRBJ2-5, with TRBD2 matching over 8 bases. CDR1 is MNHEY, CDR2 SVGAGI, per germline. The length of the CDR3 is 16 residues. Germline trimming cut 0 bases from V and 5 bases from J; bases unmatched to any gene: 8. CDR3 bases: TGTGCCAGCAGTTACTCAGTGGGGGCGGGGGGCGAGACCCAGTACTTC. Translated, it gives CASSYSVGAGGETQYF.

The chain couples TRBV5-1 to TRBJ2-2; no reliable D call. This CDR3 comprises 14 residues. CDR1 SGHRS and CDR2 YFSETQ come from the germline V gene. Trimming pared 0 bases from V and 4 bases from J, leaving 7 bases between. CDR3 amino acids: CASSLAATTGELFF. The DNA of the CDR3 is TGCGCCAGCAGCTTGGCCGCAACCACCGGGGAGCTGTTTTTT.

CDR3: CASSSQGTGELFF. CDR3 nucleotide sequence: TGTGCCAGCAGCTCACAGGGGACGGGGGAGCTGTTTTTT. The chain employs TRBV11-2 and TRBJ2-2; 7 positions agree with TRBD1. The CDR3 extends over 13 amino acids. CDR1 is SGHAT, CDR2 FQNNGV, per germline. The junction had 4 bases not matched to a gene; V was cut back by 4 bases and J by 8 bases.

This CDR3 is CSVAPPYEQYF. In DNA form, the CDR3 reads TGCAGCGTTGCACCGCCCTACGAGCAGTACTTC. This chain joins TRBV29-1 and TRBJ2-7, with no clear D. The V gene lost 4 bases and the J gene lost 2 bases, with 6 bases spanning the gap. The CDR3 covers 11 residues. Germline V gene sequence: CDR1 SQVTM, CDR2 ANQGSEA.

J is TRBJ2-7 and V is TRBV5-1; TRBD2 matches at 12 bases. The CDR3 has 14 residues. V gave up 2 bases and J gave up 6 bases; unmatched junction bases: 3. Germline V lookup: CDR1 SGHRS, CDR2 YFSETQ. The CDR3 region is CASSLGLAGTEQYF. CDR3 nucleotides: TGCGCCAGCAGCTTAGGACTAGCGGGGACCGAGCAGTACTTC.

This clone was seen a handful of times. This chain connects TRBV5-1 to TRBJ1-1, with no clear D. The CDR3 has 13 amino acids. CDR1 and CDR2 from the germline V gene are SGHRS and YFSETQ. Trimming took off 4 bases at V and 11 bases at J, with 18 bases between the two ends. Here the CDR3 reads CASSLGSGEKAFF. CDR3 nucleotides: TGCGCCAGCAGCCTCGGTTCTGGTGAGAAGGCTTTCTTT.